This paragraph covers one TCR beta chain sequence. Its antigen is unidentified. The entry originates in a study of beta chain features in type 1 diabetes. Study-level findings and limits: Small HLA sub-analyses could not settle whether HLA shapes TCRB rearrangement. Sequencing of cDNA might inflate the share of cells that strongly express TCR.

Purities over 98% were achieved in all sorted populations. Investigators reverse transcribed all isolated RNA, so they sequenced expressed TCRB transcripts. Libraries were prepared by immunoSEQ multiplex PCR; TCRdb keeps only in-frame clonotypes and omits some of them. The sample records about 230,000 clones, over 8.5% being singletons. This CDR3 region has 14 residues. V was clipped by 4 bases and J by 2 bases; unmatched bases: 5. Germline CDR1 SGHRS, CDR2 YFSETQ. The clonotype was recovered from a woman between 18 and 29 years old in good health. V and J are TRBV5-1 and TRBJ2-7; 8 nucleotides match TRBD1. What was sequenced was naive CD4+ T cells from blood. In DNA, the CDR3 is TGCGCCAGCAGCCCCAGGACAGGGACCTACGAGCAGTACTTC. Translation: CASSPRTGTYEQYF.